These 11 T cell receptor beta chains originate from one sample sequenced in a study of siplizumab effects on memory and regulatory T cells. Only in-frame clones appear in the TCRdb table, and some are missing; sequencing was by immunoSEQ multiplex PCR. The sample has 50,000 to 70,000 clones, approximately 97% seen once. Sequencing was performed on naive CD8+ T cells sorted from blood. The receptors come from a human donor in good health.

CDR3 loop: CASSLAGTGIATGELFF. The CDR3 DNA reads TGCGCCAGCAGCTTGGCGGGGACAGGGATTGCCACCGGGGAGCTGTTTTTT. J is TRBJ2-2 and V is TRBV5-1, with 9 bases identical to TRBD1. Per germline, CDR1 SGHRS and CDR2 YFSETQ. This CDR3 is built from 17 residues. The V gene end was trimmed by 0 bases and the J gene end by 4 bases; junction bases not matched to a gene: 7.

The chain couples TRBV7-8 to TRBJ2-7, with TRBD2 matching 7 bases. The CDR3 length is 15 residues. V shed 5 bases and J 3 bases; nucleotides not matched to a gene: 10. The germline V gene encodes CDR1 SGHVS and CDR2 FQNEAQ. CDR3 sequence (DNA): TGTGCCAGCAGCCGGGATCGCGGGGAGGGCTACGAGCAGTACTTC. Its translation is CASSRDRGEGYEQYF.

V is TRBV9 and J is TRBJ2-5, with D unresolved. Germline V gene sequence: CDR1 SGDLS, CDR2 YYNGEE. The CDR3 is made up of 13 amino acids. Between the trimmed V and J ends, which lost 3 bases and 5 bases, there was a span of 11 bases. In DNA, the CDR3 is TGTGCCAGCAGCGAACCCCCCGCCGAGACCCAGTACTTC. Translated: CASSEPPAETQYF.

The chain carries TRBV7-8 and TRBJ2-7, with TRBD1 identical over 8 bases. Trimming at V came to 4 bases and at J to 7 bases, leaving 12 bases not matched to a gene. This CDR3 contains 15 residues. Germline-derived CDR1 and CDR2 are SGHVS and FQNEAQ. The CDR3 spells CASSSSQGAYKEQYF. CDR3 DNA sequence: TGTGCCAGCAGCTCTTCGCAGGGGGCGTATAAAGAGCAGTACTTC.

The rearrangement uses TRBV9 and TRBJ2-5; D may correspond to TRBD1 or TRBD2 (5 bases each). Germline V gene sequence: CDR1 SGDLS, CDR2 YYNGEE. The CDR3 has 14 residues. V lost 0 bases and J lost 2, with 8 bases in between. This CDR3 reads CASSVGGPQETQYF. CDR3 coding DNA: TGTGCCAGCAGCGTAGGGGGACCTCAAGAGACCCAGTACTTC.

The chain couples TRBV5-4 to TRBJ2-2; 8 bases align to TRBD1. The CDR3 is made up of 16 amino acids. The ends lost 0 bases at V and 3 bases at J; junction bases unmatched: 4. CDR1 is SGHNT and CDR2 is YYREEE in the germline V gene (reference sequence). The CDR3 coding sequence is TGTGCCAGCAGCTTGGCGGGGACAGGCCACACCGGGGAGCTGTTTTTT. Protein product: CASSLAGTGHTGELFF.

The chain couples TRBV7-9 to TRBJ1-1, with unresolved D. Trimming removed 4 bases from V and 0 bases from J, with 15 bases in between. CDR3 length: 16 amino acids. Germline CDR1 reads SEHNR; CDR2 reads FQNEAQ (reference sequence). The DNA of the CDR3 is TGTGCCAGCAGCTCCACCTTTCTTAATGTGAACACTGAAGCTTTCTTT. It yields the protein CASSSTFLNVNTEAFF.

CDR3 sequence reads: CASMPGQGSYEQYF. The CDR3 DNA reads TGTGCCAGTATGCCGGGACAGGGATCCTACGAGCAGTACTTC. The V and J genes are TRBV19 and TRBJ2-7; 9 nucleotides match TRBD1. This CDR3 spans 14 amino acids. V was pared by 7 bases and J by 1 base, with 5 bases of the junction left unmatched. CDR1 is LNHDA, CDR2 SQIVND, per germline (reference sequence).

The V call is TRBV27, the J call TRBJ1-6; the D is unclear. Trimming pared 2 bases from V and 13 bases from J, leaving 9 bases between. In germline, CDR1 is MNHEY, CDR2 SMNVEV (reference sequence). CDR3 length: 12 amino acids. The CDR3 bases are TGTGCCAGCAGTTTAGCGGGTACCCCCCTCCACTTT. This codes for CASSLAGTPLHF.

The rearrangement links TRBV2 to TRBJ1-2; tentatively, D is TRBD1 (5 bases). The CDR3 length is 12 residues. Per the germline V gene, CDR1 is SNHLY and CDR2 is FYNNEI. The CDR3 DNA reads as TGTGGCCGCGGGGGTGAGAACTATGGCTACACCTTC. The encoded protein is CGRGGENYGYTF.

The chain carries TRBV19 and TRBJ1-5; no definite D call. Per the germline V gene, CDR1 is LNHDA and CDR2 is SQIVND (reference sequence). This CDR3 spans 17 amino acids. Trimming pared 5 bases from V and 2 bases from J, leaving 19 bases between. CDR3 amino acids: CASSSTRPGLGNQPQHF. CDR3 DNA sequence: TGTGCCAGTAGTTCGACCCGCCCGGGGTTAGGCAATCAGCCCCAGCATTTT.